This T cell receptor beta chain comes out of a study of blood T cell repertoires in COVID-19. The overall study: The United States, Italy and Spain supplied acute and convalescent COVID-19 samples. PBMCs, B-cell-depleted T cells, or T cells were the source of the cDNA or gDNA that made up the material.

Germline V gives CDR1 LGHDT, CDR2 YNNKEL (reference sequence). The CDR3 loop spans 14 amino acids. Trimming took 7 bases from V and 6 from J; bases not matched to a gene: 7. Authors' methods: Reference gene primer amplification yielded estimated nucleated cell counts. The table came from immunoSEQ multiplex PCR; TCRdb's copy has only in-frame clones and leaves some out. D and trimming come from the DNA, and the V and J calls and clone size come from that table. The table lists around 150,000 clones, approximately 84% of them singletons. This chain links TRBV3-1 (or the pseudogene TRBV3-2) with TRBJ2-3, with TRBD2 matching 10 bases. This TCR derives from an older man with acute or convalescent COVID-19. What was sequenced was peripheral blood. This CDR3 is CASTHGTSADTQYF. DNA of the CDR3: TGTGCCAGCACCCACGGGACTAGCGCCGATACGCAGTATTTT.